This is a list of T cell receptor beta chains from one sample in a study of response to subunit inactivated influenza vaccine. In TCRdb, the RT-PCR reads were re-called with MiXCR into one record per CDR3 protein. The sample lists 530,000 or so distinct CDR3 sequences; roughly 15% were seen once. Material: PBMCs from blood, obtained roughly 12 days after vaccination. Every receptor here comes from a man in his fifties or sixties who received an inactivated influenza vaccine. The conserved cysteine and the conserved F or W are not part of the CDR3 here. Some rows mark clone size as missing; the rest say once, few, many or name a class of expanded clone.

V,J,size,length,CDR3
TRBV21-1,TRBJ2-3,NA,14,ASSKPGTSSTDTQY
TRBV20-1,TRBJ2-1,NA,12,SARLTGGGNEQF
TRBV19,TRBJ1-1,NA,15,ASSIGQGPFGDTEAF
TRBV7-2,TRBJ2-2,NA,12,ASSLEQIPGELF
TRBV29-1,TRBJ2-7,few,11,SVLGPLAYEQY
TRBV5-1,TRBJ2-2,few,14,ASSLEPAANTGELF
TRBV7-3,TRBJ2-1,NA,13,ASRAGAGGLGEQF
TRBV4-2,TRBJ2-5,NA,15,ASSQRKPGLTQETQY
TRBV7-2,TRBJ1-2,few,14,ASSIYQGNGNYGYT
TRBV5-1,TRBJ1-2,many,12,ASSFGETNYGYT
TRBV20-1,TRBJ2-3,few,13,SARVEITNTDTQY
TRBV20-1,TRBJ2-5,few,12,SARDLQGVQTQY
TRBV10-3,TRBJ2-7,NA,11,ATIPAGGDEQY
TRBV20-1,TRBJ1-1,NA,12,SARAGHQNTEAF
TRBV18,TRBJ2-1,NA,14,ASSPAGGESYNEQF
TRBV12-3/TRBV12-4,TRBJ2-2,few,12,ASANRQGPGELF
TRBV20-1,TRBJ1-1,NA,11,SARLDRGGGAF
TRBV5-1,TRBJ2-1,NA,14,ASSFWRGGSYNEQF
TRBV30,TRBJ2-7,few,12,AWRGRLGPYEQY
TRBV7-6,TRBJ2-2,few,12,ASSLSGELGELF
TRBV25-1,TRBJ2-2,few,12,ASSDFRVAGELF
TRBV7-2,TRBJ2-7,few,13,ASSPQAGGTYEQY
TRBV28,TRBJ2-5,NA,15,ASSSGMLRGDPETQY
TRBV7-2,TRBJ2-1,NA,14,ASSLQTGGSYNEQF
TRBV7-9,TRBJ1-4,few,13,ASSLDGGYNEKLF
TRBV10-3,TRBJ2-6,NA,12,AIMEGAGANVLT
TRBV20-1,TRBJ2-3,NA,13,SAHTSGRLRDTQY
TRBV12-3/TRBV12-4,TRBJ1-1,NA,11,ASSATGDPEAF
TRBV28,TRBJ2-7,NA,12,ASTPGGVMGEQY
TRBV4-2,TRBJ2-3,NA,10,ASSRSGDTQY
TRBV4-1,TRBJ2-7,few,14,ASSQDQGAEYYEQY
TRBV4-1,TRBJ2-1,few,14,ASSQEASGRGNEQF
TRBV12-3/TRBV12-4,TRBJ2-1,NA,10,ASRDVGEEQF
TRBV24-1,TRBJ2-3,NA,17,ATSDFGVGWRENADTQY
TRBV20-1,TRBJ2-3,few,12,SALLALSTDTQY
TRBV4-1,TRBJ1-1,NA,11,ASSLIGSTEAF
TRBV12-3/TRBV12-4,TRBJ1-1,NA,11,ASSLALVTEAF
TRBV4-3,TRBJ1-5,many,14,ASSQDSTGPYQPQH
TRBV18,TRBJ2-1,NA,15,ASSPGLQGVDYNEQF
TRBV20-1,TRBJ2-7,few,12,SARDGAGGYEQY
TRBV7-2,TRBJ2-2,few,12,ASSFDRDTGELF
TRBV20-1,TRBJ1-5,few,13,SGLKDRGSNQPQH
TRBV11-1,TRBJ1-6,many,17,ASSLGTGAMVLRNSPLH
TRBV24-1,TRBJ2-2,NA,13,ATSDLRGNTGELF
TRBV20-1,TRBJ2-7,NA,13,SARAAELTSYEQY
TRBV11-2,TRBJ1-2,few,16,ASSLVSWDSKSNYGYT